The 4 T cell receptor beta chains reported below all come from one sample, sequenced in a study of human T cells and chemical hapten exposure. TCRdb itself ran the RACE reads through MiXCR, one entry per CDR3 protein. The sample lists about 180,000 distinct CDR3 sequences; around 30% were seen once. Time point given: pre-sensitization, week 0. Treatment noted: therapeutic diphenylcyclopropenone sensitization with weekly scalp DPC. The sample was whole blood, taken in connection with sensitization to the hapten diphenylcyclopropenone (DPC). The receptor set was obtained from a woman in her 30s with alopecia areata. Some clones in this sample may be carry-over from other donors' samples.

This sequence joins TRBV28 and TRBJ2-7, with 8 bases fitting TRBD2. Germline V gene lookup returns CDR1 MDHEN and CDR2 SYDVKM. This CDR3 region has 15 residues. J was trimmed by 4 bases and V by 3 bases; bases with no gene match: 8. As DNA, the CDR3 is TGTGCCAGCAGTTTCGGGGGGGCAGGGTTATACGAGCAGTACTTC. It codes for CASSFGGAGLYEQYF. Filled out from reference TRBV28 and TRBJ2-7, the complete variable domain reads DVKVTQSSRYLVKRTGEKVFLECVQDMDHENMFWYRQDPGLGLRLIYFSYDVKMKEKGDIPEGYSVSREKKERFSLILESASTNQTSMYLCASSFGGAGLYEQYFGPGTRLTVT.

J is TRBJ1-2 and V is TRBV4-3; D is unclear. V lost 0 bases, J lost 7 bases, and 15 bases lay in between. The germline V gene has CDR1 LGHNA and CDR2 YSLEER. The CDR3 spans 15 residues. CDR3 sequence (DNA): TGCGCCAGCAGCCAAGATCGCTCACCCGAACGTGGCTACACCTTC. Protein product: CASSQDRSPERGYTF.

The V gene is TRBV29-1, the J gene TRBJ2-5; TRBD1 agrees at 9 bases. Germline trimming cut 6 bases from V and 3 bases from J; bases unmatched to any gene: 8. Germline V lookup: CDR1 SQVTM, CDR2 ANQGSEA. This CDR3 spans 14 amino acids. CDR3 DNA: TGCAGCGTCGCCCGGACAGGGGCGAAAGAGACCCAGTACTTC. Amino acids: CSVARTGAKETQYF.

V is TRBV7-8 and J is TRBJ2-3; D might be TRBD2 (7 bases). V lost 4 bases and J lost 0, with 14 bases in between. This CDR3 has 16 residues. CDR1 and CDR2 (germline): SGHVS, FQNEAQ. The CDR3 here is CASSSPGGRSTDTQYF. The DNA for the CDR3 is TGTGCCAGCAGCTCCCCCGGGGGGCGGAGCACAGATACGCAGTATTTT. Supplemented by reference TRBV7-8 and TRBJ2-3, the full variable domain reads GAGVSQSPRYKVAKRGQDVALRCDPISGHVSLFWYQQALGQGPEFLTYFQNEAQLDKSGLPSDRFFAERPEGSVSTLKIQRTQQEDSAVYLCASSSPGGRSTDTQYFGPGTRLTVL.